Following are 14 T cell receptor beta chains from one sample sequenced in a study of CD8+ T cells in alopecia areata (dated by TCRdb to the late 2010s). The time point label corresponds to: around 28 days on oral tofacitinib. Sample treatment or condition, as interpreted from the label and publication: oral pan-JAK inhibitor, 5-10 mg twice daily. To prepare the library, the immunoSEQ multiplex PCR assay was applied. To provide template for TCR sequencing, every sample had RNA extracted and reverse transcribed into cDNA. In its TCRdb copy, this immuneACCESS table keeps in-frame sequences only and misses some clones. Where compared with another copy, unresolved V genes explain less than half of these, and the others have no known cause. The sample table shows roughly 190,000 clones, and approximately 60% are seen once. The ten largest clonotypes hold around 0.7% of the sample. Sequences were derived from CD4+ T cells sorted from blood, sampled at week 4, from a patient treated with tofacitinib. The receptor source for this set is a human donor with alopecia areata.

The chain joins TRBV29-1 to TRBJ2-2; D remains unclear. This CDR3 region has 14 residues. The V end lost 5 bases, the J end lost 5 bases, and 15 bases lay between the germline ends. Per the germline V gene, CDR1 is SQVTM and CDR2 is ANQGSEA. CDR3 in amino acids: CSVSTPPRTGELFF. For the CDR3, the DNA is TGCAGCGTTTCCACACCACCTAGGACCGGGGAGCTGTTTTTT.

This clone has just one count. The chain recombines TRBV29-1 with TRBJ1-1; no firm D call. V gave up 0 bases and J gave up 10 bases, with 12 bases separating them. The CDR3 loop spans 12 amino acids. Germline V gene sequence: CDR1 SQVTM, CDR2 ANQGSEA. This CDR3 is CSVEDHETRAFF. The DNA of the CDR3 is TGCAGCGTTGAAGATCACGAGACCCGAGCTTTCTTT.

The rearrangement uses TRBV15 and TRBJ2-2, with no clear D. V was pared by 0 bases and J by 3 bases, with 8 bases between. The CDR3 sequence is 15 residues long. Germline loops: CDR1 LNHNV, CDR2 YYDKDF (reference sequence). The CDR3 here is CATSRDYLHTGELFF. The CDR3 region has the DNA TGTGCCACCAGCAGAGATTATCTCCACACCGGGGAGCTGTTTTTT.

In this sample, this clone turned up a few times. J is TRBJ2-1 and V is TRBV28; D not resolved. V lost 3 bases and J lost 7, with 16 bases in between. The CDR3 runs to 15 residues. The germline gives CDR1 MDHEN, CDR2 SYDVKM. The CDR3 DNA reads TGTGCCAGCAGTTTTGAACCGCTGCGTTTGAATGAGCAGTTCTTC. Its protein product is CASSFEPLRLNEQFF.

The chain links TRBV4-2 to TRBJ2-1, with 7 nucleotides matching TRBD2. The CDR3 runs to 15 residues. Germline assignment: CDR1 LGHNA and CDR2 YNFKEQ. V shed 1 base, J shed 2 bases, and the junction held 2 bases outside the gene matches. CDR3 sequence (DNA): TGTGCCAGCAGCCAAGGACTAGCCCCCTACAATGAGCAGTTCTTC. This translates into CASSQGLAPYNEQFF.

The chain joins TRBV4-2 to TRBJ2-7, with 10 nucleotides matching TRBD2. CDR1 LGHNA and CDR2 YNFKEQ come from the germline V gene. The CDR3 has 17 amino acids. V was clipped by 0 bases and J by 5 bases; unmatched bases: 10. The CDR3: CASSQDWLAGAVNEQYF. Here the CDR3 DNA reads TGTGCCAGCAGCCAAGATTGGCTAGCGGGAGCGGTAAACGAGCAGTACTTC.

This clone was found once. The chain employs TRBV4-1 and TRBJ2-7; D is unclear. There are 15 residues in the CDR3. The V and J ends lost 4 bases and 3 bases respectively, with 16 bases between them. Per germline, CDR1 MGHRA and CDR2 YSYEKL. This CDR3 reads CASSPDPRWDYEQYF. For the CDR3, the DNA is TGCGCCAGCAGCCCTGACCCCCGGTGGGACTACGAGCAGTACTTC.

This clone showed up just a few times. The chain is built from TRBV29-1 and TRBJ2-3; D is possibly TRBD1 (6 bases). Germline loops: CDR1 SQVTM, CDR2 ANQGSEA. The CDR3 is made up of 13 amino acids. Between the trimmed V and J ends, which lost 1 base and 1 base, there was a span of 6 bases. CDR3: CSVEGTGTDTQYF. The DNA for the CDR3 is TGCAGCGTTGAAGGGACAGGCACAGATACGCAGTATTTT.

The chain recombines TRBV7-2 with TRBJ2-5; possibly TRBD2 for D (6 bases). Between the trimmed V and J ends, which lost 1 base and 5 bases, there was a span of 17 bases. CDR3 length: 16 residues. Germline loops: CDR1 SGHTA, CDR2 FQGNSA. The CDR3 is CASSLGGAGPGETQYF. CDR3 bases: TGTGCCAGCAGCTTAGGAGGGGCGGGGCCGGGGGAGACCCAGTACTTC.

Concerning this clone itself: A junction end diverges from the germline sequence, so it may reflect a read error. The rearrangement joins TRBV11-2 to TRBJ2-7, with a possible D match to TRBD1 (6 bases). CDR1 and CDR2 (germline): SGHAT, FQNNGV. The CDR3 covers 12 residues. DNA of the CDR3: TGTGCCAGCAGCTTAGAACTCGGGACATCAAACTTC. This translates into CASSLELGTSNF.

CDR3 DNA sequence: TGTGCCAGTAGTACACAGCTTCCGGGACAGGGGGCGGCGAACACTGAAGCTTTCTTT. It specifies CASSTQLPGQGAANTEAFF. V gene TRBV19 combines with J gene TRBJ1-1; 12 nucleotides match TRBD1. V gave up 4 bases and J gave up 1 base; unmatched junction bases: 13. In germline, CDR1 is LNHDA, CDR2 SQIVND (reference sequence). The CDR3 extends over 19 amino acids.

The J gene is TRBJ1-5, the V gene TRBV5-1, with 10 bases that match TRBD1. V dropped 0 bases and J dropped 6; count of bases not matched to a gene: 3. Germline-derived CDR1 and CDR2 are SGHRS and YFSETQ. This CDR3 spans 15 amino acids. CDR3 in amino acids: CASSLDGTGAQPQHF. The DNA for the CDR3 is TGCGCCAGCAGCTTGGACGGGACAGGGGCTCAGCCCCAGCATTTT. The full variable domain, rest sourced from reference TRBV5-1 and TRBJ1-5, is KAGVTQTPRYLIKTRGQQVTLSCSPISGHRSVSWYQQTPGQGLQFLFEYFSETQRNKGNFPGRFSGRQFSNSRSEMNVSTLELGDSALYLCASSLDGTGAQPQHFGDGTRLSIL.

J is TRBJ1-2 and V is TRBV27; D gene unclear. With 3 bases removed from V and 3 bases from J, the gap between germline ends came to 8 bases. Germline V lookup: CDR1 MNHEY, CDR2 SMNVEV (reference sequence). The CDR3 covers 13 residues. The CDR3 reads CASSFTDYYGYTF. CDR3 nucleotides: TGTGCCAGCAGTTTCACAGATTACTATGGCTACACCTTC.

The chain combines TRBV5-1 with TRBJ2-1; D possibly corresponds to TRBD1 (7 bases). CDR3 length equals 16 residues. Germline V gene sequence: CDR1 SGHRS, CDR2 YFSETQ. Trimming stripped 0 bases from V and 7 bases from J, with 17 bases between. The CDR3 nucleotides are TGCGCCAGCAGCTTGGTAGCGGCCAGGGGGATTAATGAGCAGTTCTTC. Translating it yields CASSLVAARGINEQFF. The full variable domain, completed using reference TRBV5-1 and TRBJ2-1, is KAGVTQTPRYLIKTRGQQVTLSCSPISGHRSVSWYQQTPGQGLQFLFEYFSETQRNKGNFPGRFSGRQFSNSRSEMNVSTLELGDSALYLCASSLVAARGINEQFFGPGTRLTVL.